This is a list of T cell receptor beta chains from one sample in a study of T-cell memory formation after mild COVID-19. From the 5' RACE reads, TCRdb called clonotypes with MiXCR, one entry per CDR3 protein. The sample lists a few hundred thousand distinct CDR3 sequences; roughly 21% were seen once. Sequences were obtained from PBMCs or a T cell subset sorted from them (not recorded which). The receptors here all came from an adult woman who had mild COVID-19 (a few samples of this study predate the infection). Cell type and time point are not known. The CDR3 runs from the conserved cysteine through the conserved F or W. D genes are given only for firm matches. A clone size is listed for some rows: how often the clone was seen (once, few, many), or a class if it is expanded.

CDR3 DNA	CDR3 protein	D gene	clone size	V gene	J gene
TGTGCCAGCAGCGTAGCGGGACGCCCAGATACGCAGTATTTT	CASSVAGRPDTQYF	-	few	TRBV9	TRBJ2-3
TGTGCCAGCAGTTTATTAAGGACTAGCGGGTCCCAGAGCTCCTACAATGAGCAGTTCTTC	CASSLLRTSGSQSSYNEQFF	TRBD2	few	TRBV28	TRBJ2-1
TGTGCCAGCAGCCCAGGCGAATTTGGTGAAGCTTTCTTT	CASSPGEFGEAFF	-	many	TRBV7-9	TRBJ1-1
TGCAGTGCATTGGACAAGAACTATGGCTACACCTTC	CSALDKNYGYTF	-	few	TRBV20-1	TRBJ1-2
TGTGCCAGCAGTTTATTGGGGGGCCACTACGAGCAGTACTTC	CASSLLGGHYEQYF	-	-	TRBV27	TRBJ2-7
TGTGCCAGCAGCCATCTGGGCTACGAGCAGTACTTC	CASSHLGYEQYF	-	-	TRBV12-3/TRBV12-4	TRBJ2-7
TGTGCCAGCAGTTACTCGACGGGGTCGGGTTACGAGCAGTACTTC	CASSYSTGSGYEQYF	-	few	TRBV6-6	TRBJ2-7
TGTGCCGTACGAAGGGGGGGGAACACTGAAGCTTTCTTT	CAVRRGGNTEAFF	-	-	TRBV27	TRBJ1-1
TGTGCCAGCAGTGTATCCTCCCGGGACACCGTACCGCCCACCTTC	CASSVSSRDTVPPTF	-	few	TRBV25-1	TRBJ1-2
TGTGCCAGCAGCGGGGGACTAGCGGGGTACAATGAGCAGTTCTTC	CASSGGLAGYNEQFF	TRBD2	few	TRBV7-9	TRBJ2-1
TGTGCCAGCAGTGAAGACTTCGCGGGGAGCTCCTACAATGAGCAGTTCTTC	CASSEDFAGSSYNEQFF	-	many	TRBV6-5	TRBJ2-1
TGTGCCAGCACCCAAGAACAGGGAACATGGCAGCCCCAGCATTTT	CASTQEQGTWQPQHF	-	few	TRBV2	TRBJ1-5
TGTGCCAGCAGGGGATTAGCGGGAGGCTTCTACAATGAGCAGTTCTTC	CASRGLAGGFYNEQFF	TRBD2	few	TRBV6-5	TRBJ2-1
TGTGCCAGCAGTCCGTTTCGGACAGGGGGTACCTACGAGCAGTACTTC	CASSPFRTGGTYEQYF	TRBD1	-	TRBV6-6	TRBJ2-7
TGCAGTGCTAGAGAGCGTCGGGACAGGGCCCACAATGAGCAGTTCTTC	CSARERRDRAHNEQFF	TRBD1	once	TRBV20-1	TRBJ2-1
TGTGCCAGCAGGGCGGACAGGGTTGGTACCGGGGAGCTGTTTTTT	CASRADRVGTGELFF	TRBD1	-	TRBV6-2/TRBV6-3	TRBJ2-2
TGTGTGAGCCCCCTAGCCTCGCATGATGAGCAGTTCTTC	CVSPLASHDEQFF	-	-	TRBV12-3/TRBV12-4	TRBJ2-1
TGTGCCAGCAGCTCTCTCTCCGGGGGACAGATTAAAGAGACCCAGTACTTC	CASSSLSGGQIKETQYF	-	few	TRBV7-2	TRBJ2-5
TGTGCCACCAGCAGAGGCAGGGGCAACTATGGCTACACCTTC	CATSRGRGNYGYTF	-	-	TRBV15	TRBJ1-2
TGTGCCAGCAGCCAAGATGATCGACATGAGCAGTTCTTC	CASSQDDRHEQFF	-	many	TRBV3-1	TRBJ2-1
TGTGCCAGCAGCTTAGGATACCTAATGAACACTGAAGCTTTCTTT	CASSLGYLMNTEAFF	-	few	TRBV7-9	TRBJ1-1
TGTGCCAGCAGCGCAATCCAAGAGACCCAGTACTTC	CASSAIQETQYF	-	-	TRBV6-1	TRBJ2-5
TGTGCCAGCAGTTTCTACGGAAACTATGGCTACACCTTC	CASSFYGNYGYTF	-	-	TRBV27	TRBJ1-2
TGTGCCAGCAGCTCCGGCCCATCCTCCACCGGGGAGCTGTTTTTT	CASSSGPSSTGELFF	-	-	TRBV5-6	TRBJ2-2
TGCAGTGCTAGGAAGCAGGCCGATTTCTACGAGCAGTACTTC	CSARKQADFYEQYF	-	few	TRBV20-1	TRBJ2-7
TGTGCCAGCACCAACAGAGCCACAAACACCGGGGAGCTGTTTTTT	CASTNRATNTGELFF	-	few	TRBV9	TRBJ2-2
TGTGCCAGCTCACCCCAGGGAGGCAATGAGCAGTTCTTC	CASSPQGGNEQFF	-	many	TRBV18	TRBJ2-1
TGTGCCAGCAGAGATGACAGGGGACTTAGCCAGCCCCAGCATTTT	CASRDDRGLSQPQHF	TRBD1	-	TRBV12-3/TRBV12-4	TRBJ1-5
TGTGCCAGCAGCTCAATAACAGGGGCCTCTGGAAACACCATATATTTT	CASSSITGASGNTIYF	TRBD1	few	TRBV7-9	TRBJ1-3
TGCGCCAGCAGCTTAACTTCAGGGGTTGGGGCCAACGTCCTGACTTTC	CASSLTSGVGANVLTF	-	few	TRBV5-1	TRBJ2-6
TGTGCCAGCAGTGTCGGGGAGACCGGGGAGCTGTTTTTT	CASSVGETGELFF	-	-	TRBV25-1	TRBJ2-2
TGTGCCACCGGAGGGTCGCGCAATCAGCCCCAGCATTTT	CATGGSRNQPQHF	-	few	TRBV15	TRBJ1-5
TGTGCCAGCAGCGTCAACGGGCTAGCGGACTACGAGCAGTACTTC	CASSVNGLADYEQYF	TRBD2	-	TRBV11-1	TRBJ2-7
TGTGCCAGCAGCCAAGCTCTTAGCGGGGGGCCAAAAGTAGATACGCAGTATTTT	CASSQALSGGPKVDTQYF	TRBD2	few	TRBV3-1	TRBJ2-3
TGCGCCAGCAGCTTCAGTTTAACCTACGAGCAGTACTTC	CASSFSLTYEQYF	-	-	TRBV5-1	TRBJ2-7
TGTGCCACCAGTGACTATTCGCGGGGGGGAAAAGATACGCAGTATTTT	CATSDYSRGGKDTQYF	TRBD2	-	TRBV24-1	TRBJ2-3
TGCGCCAGCAGTCAACCCCGCCCACCTAGGGCAGATACGCAGTATTTT	CASSQPRPPRADTQYF	-	-	TRBV23-1	TRBJ2-3
TGTGCCAGCAGCCGAAGCCAGAACTACGAGCAGTACTTC	CASSRSQNYEQYF	-	-	TRBV3-1	TRBJ2-7
TGTGCCAGCAGCCAAAATTTCGGACAGGGCATCCTAAACGAGCAGTACTTC	CASSQNFGQGILNEQYF	TRBD1	few	TRBV4-2	TRBJ2-7
TGCGCCAGCAGCTTGTATCAGGGTAACTATGGCTACACCTTC	CASSLYQGNYGYTF	-	-	TRBV5-1	TRBJ1-2
TGCGCCAGCAGTCAATCGTCAGGGATTTCGGGGGCCGGGGAGCTGTTTTTT	CASSQSSGISGAGELFF	-	-	TRBV23-1	TRBJ2-2
TGTGCTAGTGGTTTTGTTGCTAACACTGAAGCTTTCTTT	CASGFVANTEAFF	-	-	TRBV12-5	TRBJ1-1
TGTGCCAGCAGTGATTCCACAGGACCGAGCTCCTACGAGCAGTACTTC	CASSDSTGPSSYEQYF	-	-	TRBV25-1	TRBJ2-7
TGTGCCACCAGTGGCCAAAATCAGCCCCAGCATTTT	CATSGQNQPQHF	-	-	TRBV24-1	TRBJ1-5
TGTGCCAGCAGCTTGGCCAGGGCACACACCGGGGAGCTGTTTTTT	CASSLARAHTGELFF	-	few	TRBV7-8	TRBJ2-2
TGTGCCAGCAGCTTAAGCTGGGGAGGGGGTGAGCAGTTCTTC	CASSLSWGGGEQFF	-	-	TRBV7-6	TRBJ2-1
TGCAGTGCAGGACTAGCGGCCTACAATGAGCAGTTCTTC	CSAGLAAYNEQFF	TRBD2	many	TRBV20-1	TRBJ2-1
TGTGCCAGCAGCGGGTCCGGCCTTAAAGACAATGAGCAGTTCTTC	CASSGSGLKDNEQFF	-	-	TRBV7-9	TRBJ2-1
TGCGCCAGCAGCTTGGCCCTGGTGGGGTTCGATGGCTACACCTTC	CASSLALVGFDGYTF	-	few	TRBV5-1	TRBJ1-2
TGTGCCAGCAGCTTAAATAGCGGCCAAGAGACCCAGTACTTC	CASSLNSGQETQYF	-	-	TRBV7-2	TRBJ2-5
TGCAGCGCAGGGGGAAGTGAAGCTTTCTTT	CSAGGSEAFF	TRBD1	few	TRBV29-1	TRBJ1-1